This entry features one TCR beta chain sequence. The antigen is undetermined. Clones were read by immunoSEQ multiplex PCR, and TCRdb kept only the in-frame ones, dropping some. The sample contains about 120,000 clones, 90% of which appear only once. This sample was taken from a study of T cell responses to AZD1222 COVID-19 vaccine. General study results and limits: Regions 160-218 and 743-854 held dominance among vaccine-associated CD4 TCRs, which spanned spike. Among the donors, most were white British and more were female, and clonal diversity was possibly underestimated. Only after the peak T cell response were repertoires sampled. Nearly half of spike-specific TCRs reportedly target variant regions that are unmutated in the B.1.351 and B.1.1.7 variants.

Germline V gives CDR1 SGHTA, CDR2 FQGNSA. CDR3 length equals 15 residues. With V trimmed by 5 bases and J by 4 bases, 5 bases remained unmatched. Sequencing used peripheral blood, obtained on day 0 of AZD1222 vaccination. This chain links TRBV7-2 with TRBJ2-1, with TRBD2 identical over 10 bases. The origin of this receptor is an adult in good health. Here the CDR3 reads CASSAAGGVYNEQFF. CDR3 coding DNA: TGTGCCAGCAGCGCAGCGGGGGGGGTATACAATGAGCAGTTCTTC.